This TCR beta chain was profiled in a study of pediatric ulcerative colitis. Study results and limitations: Acute severe colitis showed lower rectal diversity from clonal expansions. Compared with controls, ulcerative colitis showed greater blood-rectum clone sharing.

Only in-frame clones appear in the TCRdb table, and some are missing; sequencing was by immunoSEQ multiplex PCR. The table records more than 9,000 clones, 82% of them present only once. One to two pinch biopsies were taken from the rectum during colonoscopy. The CDR3 has 12 amino acids. V dropped 3 bases and J dropped 3 bases, with 4 bases sitting between them. Germline V gene lookup returns CDR1 MDHEN and CDR2 SYDVKM. Turning to this clone: Antigen specificity is unknown.

This TCR came from a girl between 5 and 17 years old who was a control in a study of pediatric ulcerative colitis. The chain uses TRBV28 and TRBJ2-3; D unresolved. What was sequenced was gut tissue. CDR3 sequence (DNA): TGTGCCAGCAGTTTGCAGACAGATACGCAGTATTTT. It is translated as CASSLQTDTQYF.